The sequence of this T cell receptor beta chain was determined in a study of T cell responses to AZD1222 COVID-19 vaccine (dated by TCRdb to the early 2020s). A note on the overall study: TCR sequencing was performed for fewer than 250 trial participants, of whom approximately 200 were given two doses of AZD1222 and some 25 were given two doses of MenACWY control vaccine. Enrollment into the trials was organized by age into subgroups of 18-55, 56-69 and 70-plus years, and those subgroups contained approximately 160, 26 and 62 TCR-sequenced participants, respectively.

What this sample's time point label stands for: about 28 days (+/-7) after the second vaccine dose. AZD1222 recipients given second doses at about 4 weeks or at about 12 weeks were pooled, since spike-specific TCR depth and breadth were not found to differ between the two schedules. Vaccinee samples came from UK trials COV001 and COV002, including a single-blind randomized controlled phase 2/3 trial of AZD1222 (ChAdOx1 nCoV-19) in healthy adults. For TCRbeta chain sequencing, PBMC samples were collected from trial participants at day 0 and at day 28 after the second dose. V is pruned by 6 bases and J by 0 bases, leaving 8 bases of the junction without a gene match. Counted from cysteine to phenylalanine, this CDR3 has 15 amino acids. CDR3 DNA only is kept here, 45 bases in frame from base 1. CDR1 and CDR2 (SGHVS, FQNEAQ) derive from the germline V gene. What the authors observed across the whole study: In the small 56-69-year group, the increase in depth fell short of significance, most likely because of low power. Vaccine-associated CD4 TCRs spanned the whole spike protein, with dominant responses in regions 160-218 and 743-854. Participants were mostly white British and included more females than males, and it was suggested by the authors that clonal diversity may have been underestimated. Conclusions about previously exposed vaccinees were limited because only a handful of AZD1222 recipients were SARS-CoV-2 seropositive at baseline. Reportedly, close to half of the unique spike-specific TCRs recognized epitopes lying outside the regions that are mutated in the B.1.351 and B.1.1.7 variants. A significant rise in spike-specific TCR breadth and depth was observed after two AZD1222 doses relative to day 0 and relative to MenACWY recipients. No day 14 peak-response samples were available, so repertoires were characterized only after the peak T cell response.

With respect to this clone: Its antigen is currently not known. It has no much larger one-base neighbor in the sample; base qualities were not kept.

The CDR3 regions of human TCRbeta chains were analyzed by immunosequencing. The authors' analysis ran thus. Repertoire TCRs were matched against a reference library of SARS-CoV-2-specific TCRs generated with the MIRA antigen-specificity platform. Breadth was defined as the fraction of unique TCRs that were SARS-CoV-2-associated. Depth was defined as the fraction of total T cells that were SARS-CoV-2-associated. Using the MIRA data, every spike-specific TCR was mapped to the spike region that the TCR reacted to and assigned to either a CD4 or a CD8 class. Log10-transformed breadth and depth values were compared by one-way ANOVA with Sidak's multiple comparisons tests. TCRdb re-hosts the immuneACCESS table, in-frame sequences only. Its copies lack some clones; in the studies checked, an unresolved V gene accounts for under half of them, and the cause for the rest is not known. V, J and clone size derive from that table, while D and trimming were established from the DNA sequence. For this sample there are about 120,000 clones; 86% appear just once. The ten largest clones add up to 3% of the sample.

The chain uses TRBV7-8 and TRBJ2-7, and 7 junction bases match TRBD1. This TCR came from an adult who received the AZD1222 COVID-19 vaccine. Source: peripheral blood, taken 28 days after the second AZD1222 dose. The DNA sequence is given as TGTGCCAGCAGTCGACTGGACAGGAGCTCCTACGAGCAGTACTTC. Its translation reads: CASSRLDRSSYEQYF.